This T cell receptor beta chain is from a study of radiation and T cells in renal cell carcinoma. At the level of the study: Nephrectomy followed 15 Gy stereotactic body radiation by 4 weeks.

This clone was recorded a few times. What it binds is not known. Time point denoted: blood 2 weeks post-SBRT. The treatment was: 15 Gy SBRT to primary tumor, nephrectomy 4 weeks later. CDR1 and CDR2 (germline): SEHNR, FQNEAQ (reference sequence). The trim removed 5 bases at V and 4 bases at J, leaving 2 bases unmatched. The CDR3 runs to 13 residues. Study outcomes and limitations: In blood, top tumor clones expanded by 2 weeks, shrinking by 4.

This table comes from immunoSEQ multiplex PCR, and its TCRdb copy is limited to in-frame clones, with some not included. The table shows about 150,000 clones, with roughly 86% occurring only once. This chain connects TRBV7-9 to TRBJ1-3; 7 bases fit TRBD1. This specimen consisted of blood, obtained from a patient whose treatment included radiotherapy and nephrectomy. This receptor was obtained from a woman between 45 and 65 years old with renal cell carcinoma. CDR3 amino acids: CASSMGQGNTIYF. The CDR3, as DNA: TGTGCCAGCAGCATGGGACAGGGAAACACCATATATTTT.